The sample holds a few counts of the clone carrying this T cell receptor (beta chain). Its antigen remains unknown. This sample stems from a study of beta chain features in type 1 diabetes. Whole-study findings and limits: The naive, central memory and Treg TCRB repertoires showed an apparent similarity that was greater among patients than among healthy donors. VDJ junctions from patients with type 1 diabetes contained fewer insertions and more deletions.

The whole isolated RNA underwent reverse transcription, so sequencing captured expressed TCRB transcripts. The read count averaged about 3.6 million across naive, central memory and regulatory T cell samples. Libraries were prepared by immunoSEQ multiplex PCR; TCRdb keeps only in-frame clonotypes and omits some of them. The sample records 300,000 to 450,000 clones, roughly a fifth being singletons. V was pared by 5 bases and J by 5 bases, with 10 bases between. Germline assignment: CDR1 SGHAT and CDR2 FQNNGV. CDR3 size: 13 residues. The sample comprised naive CD4+ T cells from blood. V and J are TRBV11-2 and TRBJ1-5; possibly TRBD1 for D (6 bases). This clonotype originated in a woman younger than 35 in good health. The CDR3 DNA follows: TGTGCCAGCAGCAGCCACAGGGATCAGCCCCAGCATTTT. Protein product: CASSSHRDQPQHF.